This T cell receptor beta chain came from a study of OX40 agonist ivuxolimab in advanced cancers. Study findings and constraints: At 0.1 to 3.0 mg/kg and by week 6, clonal expansion occurred in CD4+ and CD8+ blood T cells.

In germline, CDR1 is MNHNS, CDR2 SASEGT. The CDR3 sequence is 13 residues long. V was clipped by 6 bases and J by 1 base, with 9 bases between them. The data were produced by immunoSEQ multiplex PCR, yet TCRdb's version contains in-frame clones alone and is incomplete. Among tens of thousands of clones listed, 81% were seen once. Systemic immunosuppression or autoimmune disease history was grounds to exclude patients. On this clone: The antigen remains undetermined.

The sequences come from CD4+ or CD8+ T cells sorted from blood, collected in a trial of the OX40 agonist ivuxolimab. The sequence was collected from an adult with an advanced solid tumor such as melanoma, head and neck, liver or kidney cancer. V and J are TRBV6-1 and TRBJ1-1, with a possible D match to TRBD1 (6 bases). In nucleotides, the CDR3 is TGTGCCAGCAGAAGGACAGCGAACACTGAAGCTTTCTTT. Protein: CASRRTANTEAFF.